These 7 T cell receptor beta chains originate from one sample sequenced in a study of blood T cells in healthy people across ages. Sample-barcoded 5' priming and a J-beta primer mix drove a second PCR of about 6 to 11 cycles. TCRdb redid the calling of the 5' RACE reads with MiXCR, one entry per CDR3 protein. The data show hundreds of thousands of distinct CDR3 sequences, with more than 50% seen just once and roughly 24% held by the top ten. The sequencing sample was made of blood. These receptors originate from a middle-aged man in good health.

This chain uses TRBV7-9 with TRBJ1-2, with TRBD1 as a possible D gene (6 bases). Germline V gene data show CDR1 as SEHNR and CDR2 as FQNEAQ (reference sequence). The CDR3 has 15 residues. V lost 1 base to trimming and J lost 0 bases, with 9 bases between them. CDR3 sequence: CASSLGRTANYGYTF. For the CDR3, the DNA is TGTGCCAGCAGCTTAGGTCGGACAGCTAACTATGGCTACACCTTC.

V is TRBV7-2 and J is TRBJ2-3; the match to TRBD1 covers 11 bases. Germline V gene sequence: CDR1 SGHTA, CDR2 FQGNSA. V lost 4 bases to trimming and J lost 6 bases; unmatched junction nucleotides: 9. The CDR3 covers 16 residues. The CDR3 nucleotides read TGTGCCAGCAGCTCCCGGGACAGGGGGTGGTCGGATACGCAGTATTTT. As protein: CASSSRDRGWSDTQYF.

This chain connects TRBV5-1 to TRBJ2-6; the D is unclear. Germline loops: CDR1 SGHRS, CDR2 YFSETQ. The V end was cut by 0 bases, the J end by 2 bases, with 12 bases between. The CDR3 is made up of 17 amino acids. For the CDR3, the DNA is TGCGCCAGCAGCTTGGCAGATGACCGAGCTGGGGCCAACGTCCTGACTTTC. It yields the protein CASSLADDRAGANVLTF.

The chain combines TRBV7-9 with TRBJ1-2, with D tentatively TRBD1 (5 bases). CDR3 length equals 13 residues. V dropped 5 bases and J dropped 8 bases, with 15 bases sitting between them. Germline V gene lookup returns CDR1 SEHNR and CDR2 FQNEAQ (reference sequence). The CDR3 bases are TGTGCCAGCAGCCTAACAGGAGTAGGAGGCTACACCTTC. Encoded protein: CASSLTGVGGYTF.

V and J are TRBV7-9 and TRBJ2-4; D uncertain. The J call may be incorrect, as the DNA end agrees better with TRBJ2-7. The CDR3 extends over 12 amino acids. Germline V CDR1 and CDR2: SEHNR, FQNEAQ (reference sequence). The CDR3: CASSLAQNEQYF. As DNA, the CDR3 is TGTGCCAGCAGCTTAGCCCAAAACGAGCAGTACTTC.

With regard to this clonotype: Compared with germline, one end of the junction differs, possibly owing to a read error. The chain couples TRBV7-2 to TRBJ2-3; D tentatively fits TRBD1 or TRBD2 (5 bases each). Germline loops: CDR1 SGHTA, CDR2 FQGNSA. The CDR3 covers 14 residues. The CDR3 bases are TGTGCCAACAGCCCTTTGGGGGTCACAGATACGCAGTATTTT. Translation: CANSPLGVTDTQYF.

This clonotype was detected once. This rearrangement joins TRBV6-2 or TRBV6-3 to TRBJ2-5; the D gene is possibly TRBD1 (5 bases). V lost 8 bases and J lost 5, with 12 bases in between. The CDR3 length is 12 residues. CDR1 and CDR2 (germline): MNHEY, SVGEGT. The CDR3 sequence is CASAGKKETQYF. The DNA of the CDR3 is TGTGCCAGCGCAGGGAAGAAGGAGACCCAGTACTTC.